Listed below are T cell receptor beta chains from one sample, sequenced in a study of metastatic and nonmetastatic thyroid tumors. Using MiXCR, TCRdb re-called clones from the PCR reads. Of roughly 18,000 clones in the sample, around a fifth were seen once. Material: tumor tissue. The receptor set was obtained from a female donor with papillary thyroid cancer or a benign thyroid nodule (not recorded which). Some clones in this sample may be carry-over from other donors' samples. Both conserved end residues are part of each CDR3. The D gene is left open where the match is weak. Clone size appears in some rows only: once, few, many, or a class for an expanded clone.

V gene	J gene	D gene	clone size	CDR3 DNA	CDR3 protein
TRBV28	TRBJ2-3	TRBD2	many	TGTGCCAGCAGTACTAGCGGGAGCACAGATACGCAGTATTTT	CASSTSGSTDTQYF
TRBV20-1	TRBJ1-1	-	many	TGCAGTGCTTCGAGCCCGACGGCTAGGACTGAAGCTTTCTTT	CSASSPTARTEAFF
TRBV11-1	TRBJ2-3	-	-	TGTGCCAGCAGCCCGATGGACACAGTACTCACAGATACGCAGTATTTT	CASSPMDTVLTDTQYF
TRBV2	TRBJ1-2	-	many	TGTGCCAGCAGTAGACAGTCCCTAATCTATGGCTACACCTTC	CASSRQSLIYGYTF
TRBV6-1	TRBJ2-7	-	few	TGTGCCAGCAGTGAATGGGGGGCGCGTCTCGAGCAGTACTTC	CASSEWGARLEQYF
TRBV7-9	TRBJ2-3	-	many	TGTGCCAGCAGCCCACCCTTTTTGACTACGATGGGTACAGATACGCAGTATTTT	CASSPPFLTTMGTDTQYF
TRBV18	TRBJ1-1	-	many	TGTGCCAGCTCACCAGGGAGTAGAGTGGCTTTCTTT	CASSPGSRVAFF
TRBV2	TRBJ1-6	-	many	TGTGCCAGCAGTGAAGATTGGGATTCACCCCTCCACTTT	CASSEDWDSPLHF
TRBV28	TRBJ2-7	TRBD2	few	TGTGCCAGCAGTTCGACTAGCGGTCAGTACTTC	CASSSTSGQYF
TRBV7-6	TRBJ2-7	-	many	TGTGCCAGCAGCCACGAACAGGGTTACGAGCAGTACTTC	CASSHEQGYEQYF
TRBV6-4	TRBJ2-1	TRBD1	many	TGTGCCAGCGCCCCTGGACAGGGAGGCGTCAATGAGCAGTTCTTC	CASAPGQGGVNEQFF
TRBV11-2	TRBJ2-2	-	medium-sized	TGTGCCAGCAGCTTAAGTCGGGACGCCGGGGAGCTGTTTTTT	CASSLSRDAGELFF
TRBV20-1	TRBJ2-2	-	many	TGCAGTGCCCTCCGTACCTCGAACACCGGGGAGCTGTTTTTT	CSALRTSNTGELFF
TRBV7-3	TRBJ1-2	-	many	TGTGCCAGCAGCTTAATGGCAGGGAACGGCTACACCTTC	CASSLMAGNGYTF
TRBV20-1	TRBJ2-7	TRBD2	many	TGCAGTGCTATCCTTCAGCGGGAGATTCGCGAGCAGTACTTC	CSAILQREIREQYF
TRBV7-9	TRBJ2-1	TRBD1	many	TGTGCCAGCAGCCGGACAGGTACCAATGAGCAGTTCTTC	CASSRTGTNEQFF
TRBV29-1	TRBJ2-1	-	many	TGCAGCGTTGAATCTCCCGCCAGGGGAAACTACAATGAGCAGTTCTTC	CSVESPARGNYNEQFF
TRBV7-8	TRBJ1-2	-	-	TGTGCCAGCCTCCCCCCGGGACCCGCCCTTGGTGGCTACACCTTC	CASLPPGPALGGYTF
TRBV27	TRBJ2-3	TRBD1	many	TGTGCCAGCAGTAGGACAGGTACCACAGATACGCAGTATTTT	CASSRTGTTDTQYF
TRBV18	TRBJ1-2	-	-	TGTGCCAGCTCACTAATAACACAGGGCTTCAGTGGCTATGGCTACACCTTC	CASSLITQGFSGYGYTF